This TCR beta chain was sequenced in a study of blood T cell repertoires in COVID-19 (dated by TCRdb to 2018 to 2021). A note on the overall study: Samples covering the acute and convalescent phases of COVID-19 were provided by collaborators in the United States, Italy and Spain. A freely available public database, intended as a resource for researchers studying the immune response to SARS-CoV-2, is where the repertoires were released. Where available, HLA class I and class II types were taken from metadata supplied by the sample provider and were not determined by assay-based typing. Samples came from the ongoing ImmuneRACE study (first 160 participants) plus 1,254 subjects from 6 global collaborators. Deeply sampled blood TCRbeta repertoires from subjects exposed to, actively infected with, or recovered from COVID-19 were included in the dataset. The material from the prospective study consisted of cDNA or gDNA derived from T cells, B-cell-depleted T cells, or PBMCs. Nearly every sample came with metadata listing a de-identified subject ID, COVID-19 status, age in years and sex.

CDR1 and CDR2 are drawn from the germline V gene (reference sequence): LNHDA, SQIVND. The cysteine opens and the phenylalanine closes a CDR3 of 15 amino acids. This entry keeps only the CDR3 DNA: 45 bases, framed from base 1. V trim: 1 base; J trim: 8 bases; unmatched bases: 4. With regard to this clone: The specificity of this receptor is unknown. No base quality values were provided; no much bigger clone lies one nucleotide off.

The immunoSEQ Assay, a bias-controlled multiplex PCR, was used to amplify TCRbeta CDR3 regions from genomic DNA. On the authors' methods: The number of nucleated cells in each sample was estimated by amplification of reference gene primers within the assay. To quantify the absolute abundance of each unique TCRbeta CDR3 rearrangement, sequence reads were collapsed and filtered. For each sample, productive Simpson clonality was calculated by taking the square root of Simpson's diversity index across productive rearrangements. TCRdb mirrors the immuneACCESS table, restricted to in-frame sequences. Some clones are absent from its copies; in checked studies, under half trace to an unresolved V gene, and the reason for the others is unknown. Clonal size and the V and J genes are those of that table, whereas D and trimming came from the DNA. This sample gives a few hundred thousand clones in total; 85% to 90% of them show up just once. About 2.2% of the sample is taken by the ten largest.

Whole blood was collected in K2EDTA tubes by collaborating institutions according to the institutions' own protocols. For TCRbeta analysis, collaborator samples were shipped as frozen whole blood, as isolated PBMCs, or as DNA extracted from either sample type. Study-wide conclusions, independent of this receptor: The amount of clinical and demographic metadata varied by source and participant and was provided uncurated.

Sequencing was performed on peripheral blood. This TCR was sampled from a woman aged 50 to 65 with acute or convalescent COVID-19. The V and J segments used are TRBV19 and TRBJ2-1; 11 central nucleotides agree with TRBD2. In nucleotide form, the sequence is TGTGCCAGTAGTATAGTAGCGGGAGGGCCGGATGAGCAGTTCTTC. Its amino acids are CASSIVAGGPDEQFF.